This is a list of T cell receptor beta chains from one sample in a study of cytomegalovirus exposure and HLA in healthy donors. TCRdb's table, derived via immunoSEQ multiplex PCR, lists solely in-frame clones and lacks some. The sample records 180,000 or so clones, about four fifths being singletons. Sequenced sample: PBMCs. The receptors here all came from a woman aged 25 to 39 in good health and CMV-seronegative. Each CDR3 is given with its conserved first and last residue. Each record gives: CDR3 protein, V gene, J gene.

CAISRGDSPLHF	TRBV10-3	TRBJ1-6
CASSSDRSNTGELFF	TRBV5-1	TRBJ2-2
CASSASSGGFNIQYF	TRBV9	TRBJ2-4
CASSFGRAQPQHF	TRBV27	TRBJ1-5
CASSTGGRINEKLFF	TRBV19	TRBJ1-4
CASSEVGRVGSPLHF	TRBV6-1	TRBJ1-6
CASSWTGQRTEAFF	TRBV19	TRBJ1-1
CASSPGTGNTEAFF	TRBV6-5	TRBJ1-1
CASSREGTTGYEQYF	TRBV5-1	TRBJ2-7
CASSPGTGNEKLFF	TRBV7-2	TRBJ1-4
CASSASGGGQPQHF	TRBV10-1	TRBJ1-5
CASSFMGSRNTEAFF	TRBV5-1	TRBJ1-1
CASSRQGPNTEAFF	TRBV5-1	TRBJ1-1
CASSQIRGGGYTDTQYF	TRBV9	TRBJ2-3
CASSPMGADDYGYTF	TRBV4-1	TRBJ1-2
CAWSGPGQAINYGYTF	TRBV30	TRBJ1-2
CASNILTGATEAFF	TRBV6-1	TRBJ1-1
CASSAGGTGRYEQYF	TRBV9	-
CASSLGQINSPLHF	TRBV7-9	TRBJ1-6
CASSEARVAGGLTYNEQFF	TRBV6-1	TRBJ2-1
CASSWGRGGSYEQYF	TRBV7-9	TRBJ2-7
CASSAQGAGNEKLFF	TRBV7-2	TRBJ1-4
CASSLTGGGTDTQYF	TRBV5-1	TRBJ2-3
CASRTTGVGTQYF	TRBV6-1	TRBJ2-3
CAWSVLETGYGYTF	TRBV30	TRBJ1-2
CASSGGLAAGETQYF	TRBV9	TRBJ2-5
CATSRETGETQYF	TRBV15	TRBJ2-5
CASSQASGGARGEQFF	TRBV4-2	TRBJ2-1
CASSSEGYSGQGNYGYTF	TRBV5-4	TRBJ1-2
CASSSETRSWETQYF	TRBV28	TRBJ2-5
CASSQRTAYNEQFF	TRBV7-6	TRBJ2-1
CASSLGRGPYEQYF	TRBV7-3	TRBJ2-7
CASSTVGGETQYF	TRBV18	TRBJ2-5
CASSATGWQETQYF	TRBV9	TRBJ2-5
CASSRTSGGTRETQYF	TRBV14	TRBJ2-5
CASSLDIQGYTF	TRBV5-6	TRBJ1-2
CASSLGGKSGGAPETQYF	TRBV11-2	TRBJ2-5
CASSPRDRGPAFF	TRBV7-9	TRBJ1-1
CASSQAGLQETQYF	TRBV6-5	TRBJ2-5
CASSEGQPEYYEQYF	TRBV18	TRBJ2-7
CASSLSGLHNEQFF	TRBV6-1	TRBJ2-1
CASSLFTSADTQYF	TRBV7-2	TRBJ2-3
CASSQGNRGPDEKLFF	TRBV4-2	TRBJ1-4
CAWRPQGQNYGYTF	TRBV30	TRBJ1-2
CASSSLGGGQETQYF	TRBV7-9	TRBJ2-5
CASSPGQGITDTQYF	TRBV7-2	TRBJ2-3
CASSPRDSSYEQYF	TRBV4-1	TRBJ2-7
CASSLVQGLSTEAFF	TRBV11-2	TRBJ1-1
CAWSVSWALDSPLHF	TRBV30	TRBJ1-6
CASSDSVQGPNTGELFF	TRBV6-4	TRBJ2-2
CATSRVTSGGANTQYF	TRBV15	TRBJ2-3
CASSSSRGGNQPQHF	TRBV7-2	TRBJ1-5